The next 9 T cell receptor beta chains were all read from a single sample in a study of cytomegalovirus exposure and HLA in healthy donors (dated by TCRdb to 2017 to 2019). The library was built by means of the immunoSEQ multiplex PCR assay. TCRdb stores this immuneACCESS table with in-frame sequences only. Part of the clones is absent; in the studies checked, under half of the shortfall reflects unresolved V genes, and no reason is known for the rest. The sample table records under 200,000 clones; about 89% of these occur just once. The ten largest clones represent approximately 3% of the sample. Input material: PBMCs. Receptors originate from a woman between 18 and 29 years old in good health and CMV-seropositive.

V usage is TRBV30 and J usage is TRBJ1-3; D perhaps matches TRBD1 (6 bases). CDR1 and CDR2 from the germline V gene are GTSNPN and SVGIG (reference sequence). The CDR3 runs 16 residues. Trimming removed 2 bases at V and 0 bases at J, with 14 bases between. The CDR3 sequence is CAWSPTWTASGNTIYF. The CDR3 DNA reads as TGTGCCTGGAGTCCGACATGGACAGCCTCTGGAAACACCATATATTTT.

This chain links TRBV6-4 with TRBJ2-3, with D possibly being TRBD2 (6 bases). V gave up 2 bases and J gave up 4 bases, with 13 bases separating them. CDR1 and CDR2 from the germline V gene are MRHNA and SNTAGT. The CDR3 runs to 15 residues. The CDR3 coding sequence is TGTGCCAGCAGTGACGTGGCGGGGAGGCCAGATACGCAGTATTTT. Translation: CASSDVAGRPDTQYF.

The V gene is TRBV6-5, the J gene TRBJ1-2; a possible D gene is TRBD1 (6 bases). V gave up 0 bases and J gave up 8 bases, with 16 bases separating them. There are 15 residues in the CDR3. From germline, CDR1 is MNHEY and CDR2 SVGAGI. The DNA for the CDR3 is TGTGCCAGCAGTTACTCGAGGCAGGGGCCGAGCGGCTACACCTTC. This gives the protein CASSYSRQGPSGYTF.

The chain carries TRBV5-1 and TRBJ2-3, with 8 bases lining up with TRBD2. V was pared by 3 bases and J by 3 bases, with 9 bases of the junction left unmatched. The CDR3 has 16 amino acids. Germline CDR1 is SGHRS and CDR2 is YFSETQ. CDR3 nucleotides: TGCGCCAGCAGCTGGTCTAGCGGGCAAAGAACAGATACGCAGTATTTT. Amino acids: CASSWSSGQRTDTQYF.

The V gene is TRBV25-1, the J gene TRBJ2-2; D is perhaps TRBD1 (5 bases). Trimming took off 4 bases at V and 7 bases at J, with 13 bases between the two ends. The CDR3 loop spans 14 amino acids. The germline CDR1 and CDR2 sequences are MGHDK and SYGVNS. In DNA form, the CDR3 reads TGTGCCAGCAGTGTCTTTCAGGGATTCGGGGAGCTGTTTTTT. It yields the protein CASSVFQGFGELFF.

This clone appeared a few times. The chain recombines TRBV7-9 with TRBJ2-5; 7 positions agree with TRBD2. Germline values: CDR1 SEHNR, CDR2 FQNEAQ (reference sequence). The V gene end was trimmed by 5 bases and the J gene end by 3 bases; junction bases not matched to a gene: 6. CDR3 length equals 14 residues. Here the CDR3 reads CASSASGVKETQYF. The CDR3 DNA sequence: TGTGCCAGCAGCGCAAGCGGGGTAAAAGAGACCCAGTACTTC.

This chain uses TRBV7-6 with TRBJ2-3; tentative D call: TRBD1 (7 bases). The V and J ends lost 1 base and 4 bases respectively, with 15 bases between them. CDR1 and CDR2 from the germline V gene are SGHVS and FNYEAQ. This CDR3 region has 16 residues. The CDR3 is CASSLGVQGGPDTQYF. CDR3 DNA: TGTGCCAGCAGCTTAGGGGTCCAGGGGGGCCCAGATACGCAGTATTTT.

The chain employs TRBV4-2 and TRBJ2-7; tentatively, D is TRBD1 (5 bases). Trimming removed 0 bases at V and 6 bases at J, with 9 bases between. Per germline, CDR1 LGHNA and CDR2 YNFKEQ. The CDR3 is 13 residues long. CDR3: CASSQDRVGEQYF. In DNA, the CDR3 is TGTGCCAGCAGCCAAGACAGGGTCGGCGAGCAGTACTTC.

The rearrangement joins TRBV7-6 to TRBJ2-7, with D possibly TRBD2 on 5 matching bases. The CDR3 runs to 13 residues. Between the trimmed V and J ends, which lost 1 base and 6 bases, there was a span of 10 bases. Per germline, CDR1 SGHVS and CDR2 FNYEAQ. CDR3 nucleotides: TGTGCCAGCAGCTTAGGTCCAGGAGGCGAGCAGTACTTC. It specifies CASSLGPGGEQYF.